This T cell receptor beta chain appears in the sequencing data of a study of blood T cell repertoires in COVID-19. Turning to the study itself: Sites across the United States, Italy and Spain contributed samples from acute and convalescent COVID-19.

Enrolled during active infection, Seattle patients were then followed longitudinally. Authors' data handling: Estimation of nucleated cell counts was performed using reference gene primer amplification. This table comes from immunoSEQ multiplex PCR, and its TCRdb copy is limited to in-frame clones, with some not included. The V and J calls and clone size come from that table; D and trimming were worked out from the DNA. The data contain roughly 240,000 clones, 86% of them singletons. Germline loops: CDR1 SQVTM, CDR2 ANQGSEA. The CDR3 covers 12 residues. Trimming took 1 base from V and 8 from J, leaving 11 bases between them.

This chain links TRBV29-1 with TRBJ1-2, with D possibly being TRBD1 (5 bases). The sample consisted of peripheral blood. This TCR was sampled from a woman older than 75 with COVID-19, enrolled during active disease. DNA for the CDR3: TGCAGCGTTGAAGCCCAGGGTTTCGGCTACACCTTC. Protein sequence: CSVEAQGFGYTF.